This is a list of T cell receptor beta chains from one sample in a study of T cell changes during pregnancy in multiple sclerosis. The repertoire was sequenced with immunoSEQ multiplex PCR; TCRdb's copy has only in-frame clones and lacks some. The sample contains approximately 58,000 clones, 80% to 95% of which appear only once. The sequencing used peripheral blood, collected in the second trimester of pregnancy. The receptors come from a female donor with multiple sclerosis, enrolled in a pregnancy study. The CDR3 runs from the conserved cysteine through the conserved F or W. D genes are given only for firm matches. Size is omitted from some rows. Given values are once, few, many or a class for expanded clones.

D	size	V	J	DNA	CDR3
-	-	TRBV6-1	TRBJ2-7	TGTGCCAGCAGTGCCAGGTCGATAGGGGCAGACCGAGGCGAGCAGTACTTC	CASSARSIGADRGEQYF
TRBD1	-	TRBV27	TRBJ2-7	TGTGCCAGCAGTTTATACCGGGACAGGGTGTACGAGCAGTACTTC	CASSLYRDRVYEQYF
TRBD2	-	TRBV7-8	TRBJ2-5	TGTGCCAGCAGCTCTCGACTAGCGGGAGCCGCCGAGGAGACCCAGTACTTC	CASSSRLAGAAEETQYF
-	-	TRBV27	TRBJ2-1	TGTGCCAGCTTTCGAAATCCGAGTGAGCAGTTCTTC	CASFRNPSEQFF
TRBD1	-	TRBV10-3	TRBJ1-4	TGTGCCATCAGTGAGTGGGACAGGGGGCCGACAACTAATGAAAAACTGTTTTTT	CAISEWDRGPTTNEKLFF
-	-	TRBV29-1	TRBJ2-2	TGCAGCGTTGAATTGGTCGGCAGGCAAACGAACACCGGGGAGCTGTTTTTT	CSVELVGRQTNTGELFF
TRBD2	once	TRBV30	TRBJ2-7	TGTGCCTGGAGTAGCGGGAGCTCCTACGAGCAGTACTTC	CAWSSGSSYEQYF
TRBD2	-	TRBV7-9	TRBJ2-2	TGTGCCAGCAGCCCTAGCGGGAACACCGGGGAGCTGTTTTTT	CASSPSGNTGELFF
-	-	TRBV16	TRBJ2-1	TGTGCCAGCAGCCAAACCTACAGGGAAGGGGAGCAGTTCTTC	CASSQTYREGEQFF
-	-	TRBV19	TRBJ2-1	TGTGCCAGTAGTATAGGATTCCGGGGAAATGAGCAGTTCTTC	CASSIGFRGNEQFF
-	-	TRBV30	TRBJ2-4	TGTGCCTGGAGCGAACAGGGAAACATTCAGTACTTC	CAWSEQGNIQYF
-	-	TRBV6-4	TRBJ2-1	TGTGCCAGCAGTGCATCCGGCAATGAGCAGTTCTTC	CASSASGNEQFF
TRBD1	-	TRBV6-5	TRBJ1-1	TGTGCCAGCAGTTTCCAGACAGGGATGAACACTGAAGCTTTCTTT	CASSFQTGMNTEAFF
-	-	TRBV18	TRBJ1-2	TGTGCCAGCTCACCATATTCGGACTATGGCTACACCTTC	CASSPYSDYGYTF
TRBD1	-	TRBV27	TRBJ1-2	TGTGCCAGCAGCTTTGGGACAGGGGCCCCTCTCTACTATGGCTACACCTTC	CASSFGTGAPLYYGYTF
-	-	TRBV28	TRBJ1-2	TGTGCCAGCACAAGGGGTGGGTATGGCTACACCTTC	CASTRGGYGYTF
TRBD2	-	TRBV13	TRBJ2-1	TGTGCCGGCAGCTCTCAAGCGGGAGGGCCCTCAAAGGAGCAGTTCTTC	CAGSSQAGGPSKEQFF
-	-	TRBV5-8	TRBJ2-3	TGTGCCAGCAGCTTGGCGGGAGTCCTCACAGATACGCAGTATTTT	CASSLAGVLTDTQYF
TRBD1	once	TRBV5-4	TRBJ2-5	TGTGCCAGCAGCCGGACAGGGGGCTTGGAGACCCAGTACTTC	CASSRTGGLETQYF
TRBD1	-	TRBV28	TRBJ2-5	TGTGCCAGCAGGGGACAGGGAGAGACCCAGTACTTC	CASRGQGETQYF
-	-	TRBV5-1	TRBJ1-1	TGCGCCAGCAGCTTGCTTCAGGGCCCTGAAGCTTTCTTT	CASSLLQGPEAFF
-	-	TRBV30	TRBJ2-7	TGTGCCTGGATGGGCACCAGTAAGGGGGAGCAGTACTTC	CAWMGTSKGEQYF
-	-	TRBV5-1	TRBJ2-7	TGCGCCAGCAGCTTGGACAGGGTAGATGAGCAGTACTTC	CASSLDRVDEQYF
-	-	TRBV2	TRBJ1-4	TGTGCCAGCAGAATCGACAGCCTTAATGAAAAACTGTTTTTT	CASRIDSLNEKLFF
TRBD2	once	TRBV4-3	TRBJ2-3	TGCGCCAGCAGCCAGATAGCGGGGCCATCCACAGATACGCAGTATTTT	CASSQIAGPSTDTQYF
TRBD2	once	TRBV9	TRBJ2-1	TGTGCCAGCAGCGTAGCTATTGCGGGAGCGGAACATGAGCAGTTCTTC	CASSVAIAGAEHEQFF
TRBD1	-	TRBV7-6	TRBJ2-7	TGTGCCAGCAGCCCTGGGACAGGGCAGGACGAGCAGTACTTC	CASSPGTGQDEQYF
TRBD2	-	TRBV30	TRBJ2-7	TGTGCCTGGAGTTTGACCGGGAGGGCCAACTACGAGCAGTACTTC	CAWSLTGRANYEQYF
TRBD2	-	TRBV30	TRBJ2-1	TGTGCCTGGAGTACTAGCGGGCTATACAATGAGCAGTTCTTC	CAWSTSGLYNEQFF
-	once	TRBV14	TRBJ2-6	TGTGCCAGCAGCCATACAGGGGCCAACGTCCTGACTTTC	CASSHTGANVLTF
-	-	TRBV19	TRBJ1-2	TGTGCCAGTAGGACCGTGACAGGAACTAACTATGGCTACACCTTC	CASRTVTGTNYGYTF
-	-	TRBV6-1	TRBJ1-2	TGTGCCAGCAGTGAGCGATGGGGGGTCGACTATGGCTACACCTTC	CASSERWGVDYGYTF
-	-	TRBV5-4	TRBJ2-5	TGTGCCAGCAGCTTGAGCTACGGCCAAGAGACCCAGTACTTC	CASSLSYGQETQYF
TRBD2	once	TRBV10-3	TRBJ2-7	TGTGCCATCAGTGAACGTGGCGGGAGCTCCTACGAGCAGTACTTC	CAISERGGSSYEQYF
-	-	TRBV19	TRBJ2-2	TGTGCCAGTAGTGGCCAGGGGGGAGGCGCCGGGGAGCTGTTTTTT	CASSGQGGGAGELFF
TRBD1	-	TRBV5-1	TRBJ1-1	TGCGCCAGCAGCCCGGGACAGATGAACACTGAAGCTTTCTTT	CASSPGQMNTEAFF
TRBD1	-	TRBV23-1	TRBJ1-5	TGCGCCAGCAGTCAGTGGGACAGGAGCAATCAGCCCCAGCATTTT	CASSQWDRSNQPQHF
-	-	TRBV6-5	TRBJ2-2	TGTGCCAGCAGTTACGGCGTGGGGAGGGGGACCGGGGAGCTGTTTTTT	CASSYGVGRGTGELFF
TRBD2	-	TRBV7-9	TRBJ2-1	TGTGCCAGCAGCTTAGCACTAGCGGGAGACCCCGATGTCGATGAGCAGTTCTTC	CASSLALAGDPDVDEQFF
-	once	TRBV5-1	TRBJ2-7	TGCGCCAGCAGCTCGAGCTCCTACGAGCAGTACTTC	CASSSSSYEQYF
TRBD1	-	TRBV6-1	TRBJ1-2	TGTGCCAGCAGTGAACGGTCTGGCGGGCGTACAGGGGATGACTATGGCTACACCTTC	CASSERSGGRTGDDYGYTF
TRBD1	-	TRBV27	TRBJ2-7	TGTGCCAGCAGTGCCTTTAAGGGGGCTCTAAACGAGCAGTACTTC	CASSAFKGALNEQYF
TRBD1	-	TRBV7-9	TRBJ1-2	TGTGCCAGCAGCTTCACCCCACAACGACAGGGAGCCCAACATGGCTACACCTTC	CASSFTPQRQGAQHGYTF
-	-	TRBV5-6	TRBJ1-1	TGTGCCAGCAGATCCGACAGGAACACTGAAGCTTTCTTT	CASRSDRNTEAFF